This is a list of T cell receptor beta chains from one sample in a study of early T cells in non-severe SARS-CoV-2 infection. TCRdb recomputed calls from the 5' RACE reads with MiXCR, one row per CDR3 protein. The table lists some 56,000 distinct CDR3 sequences, approximately 15% of them singletons. The source was whole blood, collected at baseline. Receptors originate from an adult who was a healthcare worker with PCR-confirmed SARS-CoV-2 infection or an uninfected control (not recorded which). CDR3s include the opening cysteine and the closing phenylalanine or tryptophan. A D gene is named only where the DNA matches it firmly. The size field is filled for only some rows; it gives once, few, many or a size class.

d_call	clone_size	j_call	v_call	cdr3_aa	cdr3_nt
TRBD2	NA	TRBJ2-3	TRBV5-1	CASSLAAGAIKGDTQYF	TGCGCCAGCAGCTTGGCAGCGGGAGCGATAAAGGGAGATACGCAGTATTTT
TRBD2	few	TRBJ2-7	TRBV27	CASSLLAGYEQYF	TGTGCCAGCAGTTTACTAGCGGGGTACGAGCAGTACTTC
NA	few	TRBJ2-7	TRBV4-1	CASSQVEGQTYEQYF	TGCGCCAGCAGCCAAGTGGAGGGACAAACCTACGAGCAGTACTTC
NA	NA	TRBJ1-5	TRBV7-6	CASSLRGVGQPQHF	TGTGCCAGCAGCTTACGAGGAGTAGGTCAGCCCCAGCATTTT
NA	many	TRBJ2-6	TRBV4-2	CASSLKTSSGANVLTF	TGTGCCAGCAGCCTCAAGACTAGCTCTGGGGCCAACGTCCTGACTTTC
TRBD2	many	TRBJ2-2	TRBV7-3	CASSLLAAGELFF	TGTGCCAGCAGCTTACTAGCGGCCGGGGAGCTGTTTTTT
NA	few	TRBJ2-7	TRBV18	CASSPGESVTYEQYF	TGTGCCAGCTCACCCGGGGAATCGGTAACCTACGAGCAGTACTTC
NA	NA	TRBJ2-2	TRBV7-9	CASSSQGTGELFF	TGTGCCAGCAGCTCCCAGGGCACCGGGGAGCTGTTTTTT
NA	NA	TRBJ2-7	TRBV6-5	CASSSHGVGLEQYF	TGTGCCAGCAGTAGCCACGGGGTTGGCCTGGAGCAGTACTTC
NA	few	TRBJ2-7	TRBV18	CASSPLSPLDGSHLNEQYF	TGTGCCAGCTCACCACTTTCCCCGTTGGACGGGAGTCATTTGAACGAGCAGTACTTC
NA	few	TRBJ1-1	TRBV20-1	CSVPRMNTEAFF	TGCAGTGTCCCTAGGATGAACACTGAAGCTTTCTTT
NA	many	TRBJ2-7	TRBV7-8	CASSQVEDSYEQYF	TGTGCCAGCAGCCAGGTCGAGGACAGCTACGAGCAGTACTTC
NA	NA	TRBJ2-7	TRBV6-9	CASSPIGAYEQYF	TGTGCCAGCAGCCCCATCGGGGCCTACGAGCAGTACTTC
TRBD1	many	TRBJ1-1	TRBV4-2	CASSQGLGQLNTEAFF	TGTGCCAGCAGCCAAGGTTTGGGACAGTTGAACACTGAAGCTTTCTTT
TRBD2	NA	TRBJ2-1	TRBV10-3	CAISESSNGREAHNEQFF	TGTGCCATCAGTGAGTCGAGTAACGGGCGGGAGGCCCACAATGAGCAGTTCTTC
NA	few	TRBJ2-7	TRBV5-1	CASRPDRTYEQYF	TGCGCCAGCCGACCGGACCGCACCTACGAGCAGTACTTC
TRBD1	NA	TRBJ2-1	TRBV7-9	CASSLTDRGARNEQFF	TGTGCCAGCAGCTTAACGGACAGGGGGGCAAGGAATGAGCAGTTCTTC